This T cell receptor (beta chain) was sequenced during a study of high-grade serous ovarian cancer treatment subgroups (dated by TCRdb to 2020 to 2023). In terms of the full investigation: On average, each sample produced approximately 14,000 sequencing reads and over 6,000 unique TCR beta rearrangements. Under a laparoscopic triage algorithm, patients with high-grade serous ovarian cancer were grouped by complete gross resection or by neoadjuvant chemotherapy response, and the study profiled the TCR beta repertoires of these patients. Each patient contributed one primary tumor and two metastatic tumor samples, giving 90 samples in total. The cohort comprised 30 or so patients: around 10 with no residual disease after primary surgery (R0), around 10 excellent NACT responders, and around 10 poor NACT responders.

Results the study describes overall, beyond this receptor: Repertoire similarity between tumors from the same patient ranged from 0.11 to 0.79, while tumors from different patients showed almost no similarity. Spatial information was not captured by bulk tumor TCR sequencing, so insight into HGSC tumor complexity and diversity was limited. Neoantigen level correlated positively with TCR clonal relatedness, and copy number variation and mutation load from whole-genome sequencing showed a positive trend with TCR clonal relatedness. The TCR repertoire analyses centered on CDR3, and CDR1 and CDR2 were not analyzed.

Tumor samples were collected prior to definitive surgery or chemotherapy. Genomic DNA was extracted by the MD Anderson Biospecimen Extraction Resource, and TCR sequencing was done by the MD Anderson Cancer Genomics Laboratory. Concerning this clone: The clone's antigen remains unknown. No base-level quality is on record; no much larger clone is a single base apart.

The 90 to 95 tumor samples underwent high-throughput TCR profiling using ImmunoSEQ. Per the original workflow: To measure repertoire diversity, the metrics used were richness (unique productive sequences), clonality, evenness and relatedness, and the Bhattacharyya coefficient was used to assess similarity between samples. Conclusions stayed consistent in a sensitivity analysis that left out TCRs with fewer than two reads. TCRdb carries this immuneACCESS record with in-frame sequences only. Its versions omit some clonotypes, under half of them owing to an unresolved V gene in the studies checked, with the rest unexplained. The DNA was the basis for D and trimming; V, J and clone size are from that table. The sample contains thousands of clones, approximately 81% of them found a single time. Together, the top ten hold approximately 8% of the sample. The CDR3 has 15 amino acids, counting the end cysteine and phenylalanine. Only the CDR3 region is kept as DNA, spanning 45 bases read in frame from base 1. Taken from the germline V gene (reference sequence), the CDR1 and CDR2 loops are LNHDA and SQIVND. The junction carries 11 bases between V and J, which are trimmed by 0 bases and 5 bases respectively.

The specimen sequenced was tumor tissue. The sequence derives from a human donor with high-grade serous ovarian cancer. The sequence is built from TRBV19 and TRBJ1-5; the D gene cannot be resolved reliably. For the CDR3, the sequence is CASSIDDPGYQPQHF. The nucleotide sequence is given as TGTGCCAGTAGTATAGATGACCCAGGATATCAGCCCCAGCATTTT. This CDR3, with the reference TRBV19 and TRBJ1-5 proteins standing in past its ends, gives the full variable domain DGGITQSPKYLFRKEGQNVTLSCEQNLNHDAMYWYRQDPGQGLRLIYYSQIVNDFQKGDIAEGYSVSREKKESFPLTVTSAQKNPTAFYLCASSIDDPGYQPQHFGDGTRLSIL.